The clone carrying this T cell receptor beta chain was counted a few times. Its specificity is not known. These data come from a study of T-cell memory formation after mild COVID-19. In the study overall: TCR clusters were mostly confined to one donor each.

TCRdb analysed the 5' RACE reads with MiXCR anew, one entry per CDR3 protein. The data contain roughly 240,000 distinct CDR3 sequences, around 16% of them singletons. Looked up from germline, CDR1 is SEHNR and CDR2 is FQNEAQ (reference sequence). V lost 5 bases and J 0 bases, leaving 17 bases between the germline ends. CDR3 length equals 16 residues. Overall study results and limits: Clones shrinking between day 15 and 85 showed a balanced CD4/CD8 split, and those that grew later tilted toward CD4+.

This TCR was recovered from a man aged 18 to 30 who had mild COVID-19 (a few samples of this study predate the infection). Cell type and time point are not known. The sample taken for sequencing was PBMCs or a T cell subset sorted from them (not recorded which). The J gene is TRBJ2-7, the V gene TRBV7-9, with a weak D call TRBD2 (5 bases). CDR3 sequence reads: CASSPREGVDSYEQYF. CDR3 in DNA: TGTGCCAGCAGCCCCCGTGAGGGCGTGGACTCCTACGAGCAGTACTTC.